This T cell receptor (beta chain) appears in the sequencing data of a study of T cells in Graves' hyperthyroidism and ophthalmopathy. The TCR beta CDR3 regions underwent amplification using RNA transcripts as the source. Initially, a first-round RT-PCR of the TCR CDR3 employed the HTBI primer set. From the multiplex PCR reads, TCRdb called clonotypes with MiXCR, one entry per CDR3 protein. The sample contains hundreds of thousands of distinct CDR3 sequences, roughly 14% of which appear only once. This clonotype was detected ten times or more. Germline lookup yields CDR1 SGHDN and CDR2 FVKESK. This CDR3 spans 12 amino acids. The V and J ends lost 3 bases and 8 bases respectively, with 10 bases between them.

This clonotype was sampled from a woman in her 40s with Graves' ophthalmopathy. The V and J genes are TRBV14 and TRBJ1-2, with D hard to call. Source material: blood. CDR3 in amino acids: CASSHGLRGYTF. The CDR3, as DNA: TGTGCCAGCAGCCACGGGCTACGGGGCTACACCTTC. The full variable domain, completed using reference TRBV14 and TRBJ1-2, is EAGVTQFPSHSVIEKGQTVTLRCDPISGHDNLYWYRRVMGKEIKFLLHFVKESKQDESGMPNNRFLAERTGGTYSTLKVQPAELEDSGVYFCASSHGLRGYTFGSGTRLTVV.